These T cell receptor beta chains were read from a single sample in a study of a mutant IDH1 vaccine in newly diagnosed glioma. Their antigen targets remain unknown. The repertoire was sequenced with immunoSEQ multiplex PCR; TCRdb's copy has only in-frame clones and lacks some. The repertoire holds more than 9,500 clones, with 87% as singletons. Sequenced material: PBMCs, taken from a glioma patient whose treatment included an IDH1 peptide vaccine. These receptors were taken from a woman aged 35 to 49 with glioma. Some clones in this sample may be carry-over from other donors' samples. Both conserved end residues are part of each CDR3. The D gene is left open where the match is weak. Rows may omit the clone size; those that give it use once, few, many or a size class.

clone size: -
V gene: TRBV28
D gene: -
J gene: TRBJ1-4
CDR3 protein: CASSRGFLDEKLFF
CDR3 DNA: TGTGCCAGCAGTAGGGGTTTTTTGGATGAAAAACTGTTTTTT

clone size: -
V gene: TRBV5-6
D gene: TRBD1
J gene: TRBJ1-6
CDR3 protein: CASTLRTGHSPLHF
CDR3 DNA: TGTGCCAGCACCCTGAGGACAGGACATTCACCCCTCCACTTT

clone size: once
V gene: TRBV6-5
D gene: -
J gene: TRBJ2-7
CDR3 protein: CASSYDYRYEQYF
CDR3 DNA: TGTGCCAGCAGTTACGACTACCGCTACGAGCAGTACTTC

clone size: few
V gene: TRBV7-2
D gene: -
J gene: TRBJ1-1
CDR3 protein: CASSPLNTEAFF
CDR3 DNA: TGTGCCAGCAGCCCACTTAACACTGAAGCTTTCTTT

clone size: once
V gene: TRBV29-1
D gene: -
J gene: TRBJ2-7
CDR3 protein: CSVEGWRGSAYEQYF
CDR3 DNA: TGCAGCGTTGAAGGATGGAGGGGGAGCGCCTACGAGCAGTACTTC

clone size: -
V gene: TRBV10-3
D gene: -
J gene: TRBJ1-1
CDR3 protein: CAIRWNTEAFF
CDR3 DNA: TGTGCCATCAGATGGAACACTGAAGCTTTCTTT

clone size: -
V gene: TRBV7-8
D gene: -
J gene: TRBJ2-7
CDR3 protein: CASIEGNSYEQYF
CDR3 DNA: TGTGCCAGCATTGAGGGGAACTCCTACGAGCAGTACTTC

clone size: few
V gene: TRBV29-1
D gene: -
J gene: TRBJ1-1
CDR3 protein: CSGGPRNTEAFF
CDR3 DNA: TGCAGCGGCGGACCCCGGAACACTGAAGCTTTCTTT

clone size: -
V gene: TRBV7-2
D gene: TRBD2
J gene: TRBJ2-1
CDR3 protein: CASRPGTSGGNEQFF
CDR3 DNA: TGTGCCAGCAGGCCCGGGACTAGCGGTGGAAATGAGCAGTTCTTC

clone size: -
V gene: TRBV18
D gene: -
J gene: TRBJ2-7
CDR3 protein: CASSPEGFSYEQYF
CDR3 DNA: TGTGCCAGCTCACCCGAAGGGTTTTCCTACGAGCAGTACTTC

clone size: few
V gene: TRBV19
D gene: TRBD2
J gene: TRBJ2-1
CDR3 protein: CASSIGRAGSEQFF
CDR3 DNA: TGTGCCAGTAGTATAGGACGAGCGGGAAGTGAGCAGTTCTTC

clone size: -
V gene: TRBV28
D gene: -
J gene: TRBJ2-7
CDR3 protein: CASRGPGFPVYEQYF
CDR3 DNA: TGTGCCAGCAGGGGACCGGGATTCCCCGTTTACGAGCAGTACTTC

clone size: once
V gene: TRBV13
D gene: -
J gene: TRBJ2-1
CDR3 protein: CASSLGRLSNEQFF
CDR3 DNA: TGTGCCAGCAGCTTAGGCCGTTTAAGCAATGAGCAGTTCTTC

clone size: -
V gene: TRBV2
D gene: TRBD1
J gene: TRBJ2-2
CDR3 protein: CASTGQGNTGELFF
CDR3 DNA: TGTGCCAGCACCGGACAGGGAAACACCGGGGAGCTGTTTTTT

clone size: few
V gene: TRBV30
D gene: TRBD1
J gene: TRBJ1-1
CDR3 protein: CAWRRGQMNTEAFF
CDR3 DNA: TGTGCCTGGAGAAGGGGACAGATGAACACTGAAGCTTTCTTT

clone size: few
V gene: TRBV7-9
D gene: -
J gene: TRBJ1-1
CDR3 protein: CASSSLSGGRGTEAFF
CDR3 DNA: TGTGCCAGCAGCTCCTTATCCGGGGGGCGCGGGACTGAAGCTTTCTTT

clone size: -
V gene: TRBV7-2
D gene: TRBD1
J gene: TRBJ1-6
CDR3 protein: CASSLDPRGKSPLHF
CDR3 DNA: TGTGCCAGCAGCTTAGATCCCAGGGGGAAATCACCCCTCCACTTT

clone size: -
V gene: TRBV6-1
D gene: -
J gene: TRBJ2-7
CDR3 protein: CASSEEGGTDYEQYF
CDR3 DNA: TGTGCCAGCAGTGAGGAGGGGGGTACGGACTACGAGCAGTACTTC

clone size: -
V gene: TRBV7-2
D gene: TRBD2
J gene: TRBJ2-7
CDR3 protein: CASSLNAGVNYEQYF
CDR3 DNA: TGTGCCAGCAGCTTAAACGCGGGGGTGAACTACGAGCAGTACTTC

clone size: -
V gene: TRBV28
D gene: TRBD1
J gene: TRBJ1-1
CDR3 protein: CATWTGGLNTEAFF
CDR3 DNA: TGTGCCACCTGGACAGGGGGCCTGAACACTGAAGCTTTCTTT

clone size: once
V gene: TRBV5-1
D gene: TRBD2
J gene: TRBJ2-1
CDR3 protein: CASSFLAGTAYEQFF
CDR3 DNA: TGCGCCAGCAGCTTCTTAGCGGGAACGGCCTATGAGCAGTTCTTC

clone size: few
V gene: TRBV14
D gene: -
J gene: TRBJ2-2
CDR3 protein: CASSRDVYTGELFF
CDR3 DNA: TGTGCCAGCAGCAGGGACGTCTACACCGGGGAGCTGTTTTTT

clone size: -
V gene: TRBV6-1
D gene: TRBD1
J gene: TRBJ2-7
CDR3 protein: CASSVRTGGYYEQYF
CDR3 DNA: TGTGCCAGCAGTGTACGGACAGGGGGCTACTACGAGCAGTACTTC

clone size: once
V gene: TRBV5-8
D gene: -
J gene: TRBJ2-1
CDR3 protein: CASSRSPSSYNEQFF
CDR3 DNA: TGTGCCAGCAGTCGTAGCCCGAGCTCCTACAATGAGCAGTTCTTC

clone size: -
V gene: TRBV6-5
D gene: -
J gene: TRBJ1-1
CDR3 protein: CASRRETVNTEAFF
CDR3 DNA: TGTGCCAGCAGAAGGGAGACGGTGAACACTGAAGCTTTCTTT

clone size: -
V gene: TRBV6-1
D gene: TRBD2
J gene: TRBJ2-1
CDR3 protein: CASTERGSYNEQFF
CDR3 DNA: TGTGCCAGCACCGAGCGGGGATCCTACAATGAGCAGTTCTTC

clone size: once
V gene: TRBV18
D gene: TRBD2
J gene: TRBJ2-3
CDR3 protein: CASSPGTSGGSSTDTQYF
CDR3 DNA: TGTGCCAGCTCACCCGGGACTAGCGGGGGTTCTAGCACAGATACGCAGTATTTT

clone size: -
V gene: TRBV7-6
D gene: -
J gene: TRBJ1-2
CDR3 protein: CASSLGPSSNYGYTF
CDR3 DNA: TGTGCCAGCAGCTTAGGCCCGTCGAGTAACTATGGCTACACCTTC

clone size: -
V gene: TRBV6-5
D gene: TRBD1
J gene: TRBJ2-3
CDR3 protein: CASEAGTGGSGAQYF
CDR3 DNA: TGTGCCAGCGAAGCCGGGACAGGAGGGTCTGGTGCGCAGTATTTT

clone size: once
V gene: TRBV5-1
D gene: -
J gene: TRBJ2-3
CDR3 protein: CASSFRAGTSTDTQYF
CDR3 DNA: TGCGCCAGCAGCTTTCGGGCGGGAACTAGCACAGATACGCAGTATTTT

clone size: -
V gene: TRBV7-9
D gene: -
J gene: TRBJ1-1
CDR3 protein: CASSLLSYTEAFF
CDR3 DNA: TGTGCCAGCAGCCTCCTCAGCTACACTGAAGCTTTCTTT

clone size: -
V gene: TRBV28
D gene: -
J gene: TRBJ2-2
CDR3 protein: CATEHRANTGELFF
CDR3 DNA: TGTGCCACCGAGCACAGGGCTAACACCGGGGAGCTGTTTTTT

clone size: -
V gene: TRBV5-1
D gene: TRBD1
J gene: TRBJ1-3
CDR3 protein: CASSLGDRAFSGNTIYF
CDR3 DNA: TGCGCCAGCAGCTTGGGGGACAGGGCCTTCTCTGGAAACACCATATATTTT

clone size: -
V gene: TRBV7-2
D gene: -
J gene: TRBJ1-3
CDR3 protein: CASSLTVTSGNTIYF
CDR3 DNA: TGTGCCAGCAGCTTAACTGTGACCTCTGGAAACACCATATATTTT

clone size: -
V gene: TRBV6-5
D gene: -
J gene: TRBJ1-1
CDR3 protein: CASSYGSGGRTEAFF
CDR3 DNA: TGTGCCAGCAGTTACGGGTCTGGGGGTAGAACTGAAGCTTTCTTT

clone size: -
V gene: TRBV2
D gene: -
J gene: TRBJ2-3
CDR3 protein: CAHEDISTDTQYF
CDR3 DNA: TGTGCCCATGAGGACATAAGCACAGATACGCAGTATTTT

clone size: few
V gene: TRBV28
D gene: -
J gene: TRBJ1-1
CDR3 protein: CASSLQGPIMNTEAFF
CDR3 DNA: TGTGCCAGCAGTTTACAGGGACCGATTATGAACACTGAAGCTTTCTTT

clone size: -
V gene: TRBV2
D gene: -
J gene: TRBJ1-5
CDR3 protein: CASNLQNQPQHF
CDR3 DNA: TGTGCCAGCAATCTACAGAATCAGCCCCAGCATTTT

clone size: -
V gene: TRBV12-5
D gene: -
J gene: TRBJ1-1
CDR3 protein: CASGWTDNTEAFF
CDR3 DNA: TGTGCTAGTGGGTGGACGGACAACACTGAAGCTTTCTTT

clone size: -
V gene: TRBV2
D gene: TRBD2
J gene: TRBJ2-3
CDR3 protein: CASSDLAEPSPPDTQYF
CDR3 DNA: TGTGCCAGCAGTGATCTAGCGGAACCCTCACCCCCAGATACGCAGTATTTT

clone size: -
V gene: TRBV5-1
D gene: -
J gene: TRBJ2-2
CDR3 protein: CASSLNGELFF
CDR3 DNA: TGCGCCAGCAGCTTGAACGGGGAGCTGTTTTTT

clone size: -
V gene: TRBV5-1
D gene: -
J gene: TRBJ2-1
CDR3 protein: CASSSPPRHRAFPNEQFF
CDR3 DNA: TGCGCCAGCAGCTCGCCCCCCCGGCACAGGGCGTTTCCAAATGAGCAGTTCTTC

clone size: -
V gene: TRBV18
D gene: -
J gene: TRBJ2-7
CDR3 protein: CASSPRGNEQYF
CDR3 DNA: TGTGCCAGCTCACCACGGGGGAACGAGCAGTACTTC

clone size: -
V gene: TRBV6-6
D gene: -
J gene: TRBJ1-1
CDR3 protein: CASEVEGNTEAFF
CDR3 DNA: TGTGCCAGCGAGGTGGAGGGGAACACTGAAGCTTTCTTT

clone size: -
V gene: TRBV5-4
D gene: TRBD1
J gene: TRBJ2-2
CDR3 protein: CASKPGGVNTGELFF
CDR3 DNA: TGTGCCTCCAAACCAGGGGGAGTGAACACCGGGGAGCTGTTTTTT